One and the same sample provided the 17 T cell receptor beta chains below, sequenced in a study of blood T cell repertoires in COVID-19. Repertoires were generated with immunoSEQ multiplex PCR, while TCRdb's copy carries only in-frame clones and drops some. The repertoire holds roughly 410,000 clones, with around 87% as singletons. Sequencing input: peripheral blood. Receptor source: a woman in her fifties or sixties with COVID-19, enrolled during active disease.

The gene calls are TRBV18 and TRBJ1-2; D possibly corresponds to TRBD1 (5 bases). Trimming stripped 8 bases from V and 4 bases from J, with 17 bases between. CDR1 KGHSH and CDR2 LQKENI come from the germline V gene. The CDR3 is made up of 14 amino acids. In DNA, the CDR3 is TGTGCCAGCCACCTGGAGGGGCTCGGCTATGGCTACACCTTC. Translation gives CASHLEGLGYGYTF.

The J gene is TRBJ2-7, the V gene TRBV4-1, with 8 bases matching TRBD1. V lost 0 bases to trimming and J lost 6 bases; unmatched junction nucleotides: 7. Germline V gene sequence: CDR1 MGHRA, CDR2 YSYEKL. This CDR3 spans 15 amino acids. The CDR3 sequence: CASSQEGAGGGEQYF. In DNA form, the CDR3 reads TGCGCCAGCAGCCAAGAAGGTGCAGGGGGCGGCGAGCAGTACTTC.

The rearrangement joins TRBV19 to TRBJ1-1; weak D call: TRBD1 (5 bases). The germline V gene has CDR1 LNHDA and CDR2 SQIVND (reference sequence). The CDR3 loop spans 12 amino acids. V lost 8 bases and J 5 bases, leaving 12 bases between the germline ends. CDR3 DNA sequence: TGTGCCAGTCGCAGGGCGGCGACTGAAGCTTTCTTT. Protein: CASRRAATEAFF.

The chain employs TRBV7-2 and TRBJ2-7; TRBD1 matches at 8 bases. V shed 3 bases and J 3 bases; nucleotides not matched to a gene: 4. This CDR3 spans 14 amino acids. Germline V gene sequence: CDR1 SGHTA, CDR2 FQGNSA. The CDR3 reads CASSFQTGVYEQYF. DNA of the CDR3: TGTGCCAGCAGCTTTCAGACAGGGGTCTACGAGCAGTACTTC. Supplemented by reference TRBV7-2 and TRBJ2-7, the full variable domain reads GAGVSQSPSNKVTEKGKDVELRCDPISGHTALYWYRQSLGQGLEFLIYFQGNSAPDKSGLPSDRFSAERTGGSVSTLTIQRTQQEDSAVYLCASSFQTGVYEQYFGPGTRLTVT.

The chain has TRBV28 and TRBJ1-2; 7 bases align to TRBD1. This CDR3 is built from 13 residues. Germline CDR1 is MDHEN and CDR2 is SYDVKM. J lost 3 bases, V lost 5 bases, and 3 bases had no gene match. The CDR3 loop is CASSPGQDYGYTF. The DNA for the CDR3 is TGTGCCAGCAGTCCAGGACAGGACTATGGCTACACCTTC.

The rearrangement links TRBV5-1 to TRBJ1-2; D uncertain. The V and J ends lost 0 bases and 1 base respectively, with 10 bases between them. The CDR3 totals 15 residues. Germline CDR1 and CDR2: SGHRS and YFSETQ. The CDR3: CASSLGTGYNYGYTF. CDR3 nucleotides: TGCGCCAGCAGCTTGGGTACCGGTTATAACTATGGCTACACCTTC.

The DNA of the CDR3 is TGTGCCACCAGCAGACAAGCCCGGGAACCCCTCCACTTT. Translated, it gives CATSRQAREPLHF. This chain links TRBV15 with TRBJ1-6; D unclear. CDR1 LNHNV and CDR2 YYDKDF come from the germline V gene (reference sequence). This CDR3 has 13 amino acids. Trimming removed 2 bases from V and 12 bases from J, with 11 bases in between.

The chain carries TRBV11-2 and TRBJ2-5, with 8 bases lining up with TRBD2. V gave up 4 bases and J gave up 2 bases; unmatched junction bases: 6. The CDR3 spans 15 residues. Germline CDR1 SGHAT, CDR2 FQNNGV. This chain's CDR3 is CASSSLAGGQETQYF. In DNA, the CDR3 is TGTGCCAGCAGCTCCCTTGCGGGGGGTCAAGAGACCCAGTACTTC.

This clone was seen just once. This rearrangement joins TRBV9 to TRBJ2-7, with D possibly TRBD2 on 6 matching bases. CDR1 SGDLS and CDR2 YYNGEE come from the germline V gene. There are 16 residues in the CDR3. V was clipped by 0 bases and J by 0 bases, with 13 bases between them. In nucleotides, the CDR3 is TGTGCCAGCAGCGTAGGGGGGACTCCGAGCTCCTACGAGCAGTACTTC. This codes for CASSVGGTPSSYEQYF.

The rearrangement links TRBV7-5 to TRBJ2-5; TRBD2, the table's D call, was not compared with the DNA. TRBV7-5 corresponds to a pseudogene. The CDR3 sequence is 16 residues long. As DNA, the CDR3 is TGTGCCAGAAGAATACTAGCGGGCCCGTACCAAGAGACCCAGTACTTC. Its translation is CARRILAGPYQETQYF.

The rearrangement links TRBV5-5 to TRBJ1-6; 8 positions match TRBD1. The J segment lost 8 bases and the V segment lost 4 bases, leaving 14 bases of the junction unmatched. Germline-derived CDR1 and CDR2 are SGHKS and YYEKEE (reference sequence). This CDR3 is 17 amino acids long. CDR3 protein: CASSQSWTGLRDSPLHF. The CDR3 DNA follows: TGTGCCAGCAGCCAAAGCTGGACAGGGCTAAGGGATTCACCCCTCCACTTT.

The CDR3 sequence is CASSQVLAGASSSYNEQFF. The DNA of the CDR3 is TGCGCCAGCAGCCAAGTCCTAGCGGGGGCCTCTAGCTCCTACAATGAGCAGTTCTTC. The chain joins TRBV4-1 to TRBJ2-1; 10 bases are shared with TRBD2. Looked up from germline, CDR1 is MGHRA and CDR2 is YSYEKL. With V trimmed by 1 base and J by 0 bases, 9 bases remained unmatched. The length of the CDR3 is 19 residues.

The CDR3 loop reads CASRSSGGLGREQFF. DNA of the CDR3: TGTGCCAGCAGGAGTAGCGGGGGGCTTGGGAGGGAGCAGTTCTTC. The V and J genes are TRBV6-5 and TRBJ2-1, with TRBD2 matching over 10 bases. Trimming cost V 6 bases and J 10 bases; bases outside gene matches: 12. This CDR3 comprises 15 residues. CDR1 and CDR2 from the germline V gene are MNHEY and SVGAGI.

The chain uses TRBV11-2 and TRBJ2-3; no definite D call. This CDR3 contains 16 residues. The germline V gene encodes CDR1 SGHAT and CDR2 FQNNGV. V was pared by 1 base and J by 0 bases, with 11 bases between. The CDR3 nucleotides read TGTGCCAGCAGCTTAGGAGGCGGCCCTAGCACAGATACGCAGTATTTT. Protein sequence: CASSLGGGPSTDTQYF.

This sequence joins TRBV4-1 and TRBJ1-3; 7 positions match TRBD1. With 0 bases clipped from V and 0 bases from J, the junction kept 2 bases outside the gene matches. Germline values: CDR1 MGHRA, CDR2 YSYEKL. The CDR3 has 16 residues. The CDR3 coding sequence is TGCGCCAGCAGCCAAGATAGGGACAGCTCTGGAAACACCATATATTTT. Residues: CASSQDRDSSGNTIYF.

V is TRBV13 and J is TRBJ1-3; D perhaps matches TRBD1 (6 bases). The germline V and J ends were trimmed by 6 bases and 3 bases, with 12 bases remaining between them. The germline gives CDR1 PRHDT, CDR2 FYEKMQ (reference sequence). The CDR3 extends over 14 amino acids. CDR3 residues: CASSGRGLGNTIYF. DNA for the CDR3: TGTGCCAGCAGTGGCAGGGGCCTTGGAAACACCATATATTTT.

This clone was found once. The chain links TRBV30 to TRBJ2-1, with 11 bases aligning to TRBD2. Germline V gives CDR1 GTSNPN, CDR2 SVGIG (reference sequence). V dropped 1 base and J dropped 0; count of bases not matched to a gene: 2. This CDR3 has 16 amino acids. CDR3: CAWSGLAGSSYNEQFF. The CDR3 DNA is TGTGCCTGGAGTGGACTAGCGGGAAGCTCCTACAATGAGCAGTTCTTC.